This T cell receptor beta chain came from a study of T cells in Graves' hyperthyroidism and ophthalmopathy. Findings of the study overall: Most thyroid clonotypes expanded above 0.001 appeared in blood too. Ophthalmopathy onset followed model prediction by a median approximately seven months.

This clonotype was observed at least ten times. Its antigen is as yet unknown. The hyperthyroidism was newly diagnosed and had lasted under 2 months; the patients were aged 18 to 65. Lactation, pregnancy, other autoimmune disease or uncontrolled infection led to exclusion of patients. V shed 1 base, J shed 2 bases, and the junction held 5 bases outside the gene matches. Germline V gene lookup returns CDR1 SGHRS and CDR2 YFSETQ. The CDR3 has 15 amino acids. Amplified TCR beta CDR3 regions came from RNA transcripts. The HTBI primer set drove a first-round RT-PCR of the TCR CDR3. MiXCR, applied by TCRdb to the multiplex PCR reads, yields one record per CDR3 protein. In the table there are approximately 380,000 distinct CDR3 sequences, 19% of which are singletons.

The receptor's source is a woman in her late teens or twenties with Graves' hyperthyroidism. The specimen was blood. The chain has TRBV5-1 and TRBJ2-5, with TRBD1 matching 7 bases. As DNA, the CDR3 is TGCGCCAGCAGCTTGCTCGGACAGGAACAAGAGACCCAGTACTTC. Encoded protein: CASSLLGQEQETQYF.